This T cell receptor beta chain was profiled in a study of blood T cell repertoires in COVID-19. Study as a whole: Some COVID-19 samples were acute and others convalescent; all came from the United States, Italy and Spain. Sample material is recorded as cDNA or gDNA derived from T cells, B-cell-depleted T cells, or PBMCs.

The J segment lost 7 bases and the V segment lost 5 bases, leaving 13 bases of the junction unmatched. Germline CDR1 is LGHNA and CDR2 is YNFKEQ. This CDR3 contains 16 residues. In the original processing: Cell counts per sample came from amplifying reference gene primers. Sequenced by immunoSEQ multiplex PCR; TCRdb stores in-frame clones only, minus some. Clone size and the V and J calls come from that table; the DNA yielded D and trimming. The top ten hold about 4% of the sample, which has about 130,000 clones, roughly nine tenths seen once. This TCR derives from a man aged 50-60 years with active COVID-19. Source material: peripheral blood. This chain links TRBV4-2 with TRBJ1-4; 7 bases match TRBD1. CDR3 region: CASSAEVAGGGEKLFF. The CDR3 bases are TGTGCCAGCAGCGCAGAGGTAGCAGGGGGAGGTGAAAAACTGTTTTTT.